The 9 T cell receptor beta chains reported below all come from one sample, sequenced in a study of T cells expressing NK-cell markers. Reprocessing the 5' RACE reads, TCRdb reports a single entry for every CDR3 protein and omits DNA. The clone table shows 150,000 to 180,000 distinct CDR3 sequences, with the ten largest holding over 35%. Sequenced sample: blood T cells: a sorted CD56 or NKG2C T cell subset, CD4+ or CD8+ T cells, or bulk PBMC T cells (not recorded which). The receptors shown here come from a woman aged 50 to 60 in good health.

This chain's CDR3 is CASSPTGGTQETQYF. The rearrangement joins TRBV6-5 to TRBJ2-5; TCRdb reports TRBD1, a call that lacks DNA to check it against. From germline, CDR1 is MNHEY and CDR2 SVGAGI. CDR3 length: 15 amino acids.

V is TRBV15 and J is TRBJ2-1. CDR3 length: 15 residues. The V gene's germline CDR1 is LNHNV and CDR2 YYDKDF (reference sequence). This chain's CDR3 is CATSVDDRSYNEQFF.

The rearrangement links TRBV19 to TRBJ2-6. Per germline, CDR1 LNHDA and CDR2 SQIVND (reference sequence). The CDR3 consists of 16 residues. CDR3 amino acids: CASSIDDSSGANVLTF. The full variable domain, rest sourced from reference TRBV19 and TRBJ2-6, is DGGITQSPKYLFRKEGQNVTLSCEQNLNHDAMYWYRQDPGQGLRLIYYSQIVNDFQKGDIAEGYSVSREKKESFPLTVTSAQKNPTAFYLCASSIDDSSGANVLTFGAGSRLTVL.

The V gene is TRBV5-5, the J gene TRBJ2-1. The CDR3 totals 13 residues. Germline CDR1 reads SGHKS; CDR2 reads YYEKEE (reference sequence). The CDR3 loop is CASRLVENNEQFF.

This chain links TRBV21-1 with TRBJ2-5. TRBV21-1 is marked as a pseudogene. The CDR3 extends over 14 amino acids. The CDR3 here is CASSKRSLQVTQYF.

V usage is TRBV14 and J usage is TRBJ2-3; TCRdb gives TRBD2 as the D gene, but with no DNA this cannot be confirmed. This CDR3 region has 14 residues. Per germline, CDR1 SGHDN and CDR2 FVKESK. CDR3 region: CASSPEIGHYTQYF. Complete variable domain (other parts from reference TRBV14 and TRBJ2-3): EAGVTQFPSHSVIEKGQTVTLRCDPISGHDNLYWYRRVMGKEIKFLLHFVKESKQDESGMPNNRFLAERTGGTYSTLKVQPAELEDSGVYFCASSPEIGHYTQYFGPGTRLTVL.

The CDR3: CATTANTGELFF. The genes are TRBV27 and TRBJ2-2. The CDR3 spans 12 residues. The germline V gene encodes CDR1 MNHEY and CDR2 SMNVEV (reference sequence).

CDR3: CATSFRVLGTSTDTQYF. This rearrangement joins TRBV15 to TRBJ2-3; the D gene TCRdb calls, TRBD1, cannot be checked with no DNA. CDR3 length: 17 amino acids. Germline values: CDR1 LNHNV, CDR2 YYDKDF (reference sequence). Complete variable domain (other parts from reference TRBV15 and TRBJ2-3): DAMVIQNPRYQVTQFGKPVTLSCSQTLNHNVMYWYQQKSSQAPKLLFHYYDKDFNNEADTPDNFQSRRPNTSFCFLDIRSPGLGDTAMYLCATSFRVLGTSTDTQYFGPGTRLTVL.

This sequence joins TRBV7-9 and TRBJ2-7; TCRdb calls TRBD2, which cannot be checked without DNA. The CDR3 runs 14 residues. The germline gives CDR1 SEHNR, CDR2 FQNEAQ (reference sequence). CDR3 loop: CASSIPSGSNEQYF.